The 28 T cell receptor beta chains below were found in one sample sequenced in a study of Graves' ophthalmopathy and Graves' hyperthyroidism. TCR beta CDR3 amplification used RNA transcripts. First-round RT-PCR employed HTBI primers, with a second-round multiplex PCR after it. TCRdb used MiXCR to reprocess the multiplex PCR reads, holding one entry per CDR3 protein. The table includes about 400,000 distinct CDR3 sequences, around 20% detected once. The sample comprised peripheral blood. The receptors originated from a woman aged 18 to 35 with Graves' ophthalmopathy.

This clonotype appeared many times. The chain carries TRBV30 and TRBJ1-1; tentative D call: TRBD1 (5 bases). The germline gives CDR1 GTSNPN, CDR2 SVGIG (reference sequence). The CDR3 spans 14 residues. V was shortened by 4 bases and J by 5 bases, with 17 bases between the two germline ends. CDR3 bases: TGTGCCTGGACCCCAGGCCAGGGATGGACTGAAGCTTTCTTT. Amino acids: CAWTPGQGWTEAFF.

This sequence joins TRBV5-1 and TRBJ1-1; 7 positions agree with TRBD1. Germline lookup yields CDR1 SGHRS and CDR2 YFSETQ. The J segment lost 0 bases and the V segment lost 4 bases, leaving 6 bases of the junction unmatched. The CDR3 sequence is 15 residues long. The CDR3 protein is CASSPGQPVNTEAFF. CDR3 DNA: TGCGCCAGCAGCCCGGGACAGCCGGTGAACACTGAAGCTTTCTTT. Complete variable domain (other parts from reference TRBV5-1 and TRBJ1-1): KAGVTQTPRYLIKTRGQQVTLSCSPISGHRSVSWYQQTPGQGLQFLFEYFSETQRNKGNFPGRFSGRQFSNSRSEMNVSTLELGDSALYLCASSPGQPVNTEAFFGQGTRLTVV.

The chain combines TRBV7-8 with TRBJ1-2; no clear D gene. The ends were cut back, 5 bases at V and 5 bases at J, with 15 bases in the middle. The germline V gene has CDR1 SGHVS and CDR2 FQNEAQ. CDR3 size: 14 residues. For the CDR3, the DNA is TGTGCCAGCAGCCGGGGTCCGGAAAATTATGGCTACACCTTC. This gives the protein CASSRGPENYGYTF.

In its sample, this clonotype was seen many times. V usage is TRBV6-5 and J usage is TRBJ2-2, with D possibly being TRBD2 (6 bases). Germline CDR1 reads MNHEY; CDR2 reads SVGAGI. The CDR3 extends over 16 amino acids. Between the trimmed V and J ends, which lost 6 bases and 5 bases, there was a span of 19 bases. Here the CDR3 reads CASRNRDSLRTGELFF. CDR3 DNA sequence: TGTGCCAGCAGAAACCGGGACTCCTTAAGGACCGGGGAGCTGTTTTTT.

The chain employs TRBV20-1 and TRBJ1-1; possibly TRBD1 for D (5 bases). Germline V lookup: CDR1 DFQATT, CDR2 SNEGSKA (reference sequence). V was clipped by 3 bases and J by 0 bases, with 14 bases between them. The CDR3 spans 15 residues. DNA of the CDR3: TGCAGTGCTAGCCAATCGGGACGGATGAACACTGAAGCTTTCTTT. As protein: CSASQSGRMNTEAFF.

The V call is TRBV12-3 or TRBV12-4, the J call TRBJ1-5, with a weak D call TRBD1 (6 bases). With 4 bases removed from V and 3 bases from J, the gap between germline ends came to 10 bases. The CDR3 is 14 amino acids. This CDR3 is CASSWGAFNQPQHF. The CDR3 DNA is TGTGCCAGCAGTTGGGGGGCTTTCAATCAGCCCCAGCATTTT.

This clonotype was observed many times. The gene calls are TRBV6-1 and TRBJ2-2, with 12 bases that match TRBD2. The CDR3 totals 16 residues. CDR1 is MNHNS and CDR2 is SASEGT in the germline V gene. Trimming at V came to 7 bases and at J to 4 bases, leaving 7 bases not matched to a gene. The CDR3 here is CASTKLAGGGTGELFF. CDR3 nucleotide sequence: TGTGCCAGCACCAAGCTAGCGGGAGGGGGCACCGGGGAGCTGTTTTTT.

This clonotype was recorded at least ten times. This chain connects TRBV6-5 to TRBJ2-7; D remains ambiguous. The germline V gene encodes CDR1 MNHEY and CDR2 SVGAGI. Trimming removed 6 bases at V and 3 bases at J, with 9 bases between. There are 12 residues in the CDR3. The CDR3 DNA reads TGTGCCAGCAGCCGGGCGTACTACGAGCAGTACTTC. This translates into CASSRAYYEQYF.

This clonotype occurred many times. The chain combines TRBV12-3 or TRBV12-4 with TRBJ2-6; D might be TRBD1 (5 bases). Between the trimmed V and J ends, which lost 3 bases and 0 bases, there was a span of 15 bases. CDR3 length equals 18 residues. The CDR3 loop reads CASSLILRQLSGANVLTF. The CDR3 nucleotides are TGTGCCAGCAGTTTGATCCTCCGACAGCTCTCTGGGGCCAACGTCCTGACTTTC.

This clonotype was picked up a small number of times. This rearrangement joins TRBV6-1 to TRBJ2-5; TRBD2 agrees at 11 bases. Germline loops: CDR1 MNHNS, CDR2 SASEGT. J gave up 2 bases and V 7 bases, and 6 bases lay outside the gene matches. The CDR3 consists of 15 residues. The CDR3 nucleotides are TGTGCCAGCAAAACTAGCGGGAGAGGACAAGAGACCCAGTACTTC. Translated: CASKTSGRGQETQYF.

This clonotype was picked up one time. The chain couples TRBV6-1 to TRBJ2-7, with 7 bases aligning to TRBD1. V dropped 6 bases and J dropped 2; count of bases not matched to a gene: 10. Per germline, CDR1 MNHNS and CDR2 SASEGT. The CDR3 covers 15 residues. CDR3 amino acids: CASRIWDSGAYEQYF. In DNA form, the CDR3 reads TGTGCCAGCAGAATTTGGGACAGCGGAGCCTACGAGCAGTACTTC.

This sequence joins TRBV11-3 and TRBJ2-7; D possibly uses TRBD1 or TRBD2 (5 bases each). CDR1 SGHNT and CDR2 YENEEA come from the germline V gene. The CDR3 covers 13 residues. Trimming pared 4 bases from V and 3 bases from J, leaving 10 bases between. CDR3 region: CASSSGRYYEQYF. The CDR3 nucleotides are TGTGCCAGCAGCTCGGGACGGTACTACGAGCAGTACTTC. The full variable domain, its missing parts supplied by reference TRBV11-3 and TRBJ2-7, is EAGVVQSPRYKIIEKKQPVAFWCNPISGHNTLYWYLQNLGQGPELLIRYENEEAVDDSQLPKDRFSAERLKGVDSTLKIQPAELGDSAVYLCASSSGRYYEQYFGPGTRLTVT.

This clonotype has at least ten counts. In nucleotides, the CDR3 is TGTGCCTGGAACAAACGACAGGGCCCGCGGAGTAATTCACCCCTCCACTTT. Its protein is CAWNKRQGPRSNSPLHF. This chain connects TRBV30 to TRBJ1-6, with 7 bases aligning to TRBD1. Trimming cost V 4 bases and J 6 bases; bases outside gene matches: 15. The CDR3 runs 17 residues. Per the germline V gene, CDR1 is GTSNPN and CDR2 is SVGIG (reference sequence). Full variable domain (outside the CDR3, taken from reference TRBV30 and TRBJ1-6): SQTIHQWPATLVQPVGSPLSLECTVEGTSNPNLYWYRQAAGRGLQLLFYSVGIGQISSEVPQNLSASRPQDRQFILSSKKLLLSDSGFYLCAWNKRQGPRSNSPLHFGNGTRLTVT.

The sample holds many counts of this clonotype. V and J are TRBV30 and TRBJ1-5, with a possible D match to TRBD1 (5 bases). Germline V gene data show CDR1 as GTSNPN and CDR2 as SVGIG (reference sequence). The V end lost 1 base, the J end lost 6 bases, and 10 bases lay between the germline ends. This CDR3 region has 13 residues. The CDR3 nucleotides are TGTGCCTGGAGTGAGGGGCTCGGTCAGCCCCAGCATTTT. Its protein product is CAWSEGLGQPQHF.

This clonotype was recorded many times. The chain employs TRBV18 and TRBJ2-5, with D uncertain. The CDR3 length is 11 residues. V dropped 2 bases and J dropped 7 bases, with 5 bases sitting between them. Germline V CDR1 and CDR2: KGHSH, LQKENI. The DNA of the CDR3 is TGTGCCAGCTCACCATCCGGGACCCAGTACTTC. Its protein is CASSPSGTQYF.

This clonotype was found many times. No conserved phenylalanine or tryptophan is present at the end of the CDR3, so a read error is the likely explanation. This chain's CDR3 is CASSPPGGGNEQYS. The CDR3 nucleotides are TGTGCCAGCAGTCCCCCAGGGGGAGGCAACGAGCAGTACTCC. The genes are TRBV6-2 or TRBV6-3 and TRBJ2-7; a possible D gene is TRBD1 (7 bases). Trimming took off 5 bases at V and 5 bases at J, with 16 bases between the two ends. The CDR3 is 14 residues long. Germline V gene data show CDR1 as MNHEY and CDR2 as SVGEGT.

J is TRBJ2-7 and V is TRBV27; 11 bases agree with TRBD1. V shed 1 base, J shed 3 bases, and the junction held 8 bases outside the gene matches. The CDR3 consists of 17 residues. Germline CDR1 reads MNHEY; CDR2 reads SMNVEV (reference sequence). The DNA of the CDR3 is TGTGCCAGCAGTTTATTTGGACAGGGGGCGGAAAACTACGAGCAGTACTTC. Its protein is CASSLFGQGAENYEQYF.

In this sample, this clonotype turned up many times. J is TRBJ2-7 and V is TRBV29-1; D is undetermined. The CDR3 spans 10 residues. V gave up 4 bases and J gave up 7 bases, with 8 bases separating them. Germline-derived CDR1 and CDR2 are SQVTM and ANQGSEA. As DNA, the CDR3 is TGCAGCGTTGGCAACGAGGAGCAGTACTTC. Its protein is CSVGNEEQYF.

This clonotype has a count of ten or more. This chain joins TRBV7-2 and TRBJ1-1; D is uncertain. Germline values: CDR1 SGHTA, CDR2 FQGNSA. The CDR3 totals 14 residues. Trimming left V 1 base short and J 7 bases short, with 13 bases between. The CDR3 reads CASSLGTWAREAFF. The CDR3 nucleotides read TGTGCCAGCAGCTTAGGAACATGGGCCCGTGAAGCTTTCTTT.

This clonotype was seen ten or more times. The chain employs TRBV27 and TRBJ2-2, with D unresolved. Germline values: CDR1 MNHEY, CDR2 SMNVEV (reference sequence). With 2 bases removed from V and 4 bases from J, the gap between germline ends came to 5 bases. The CDR3 covers 13 residues. The CDR3 DNA sequence: TGTGCCAGCAGTTTACGAACCACCGGGGAGCTGTTTTTT. It specifies CASSLRTTGELFF.

The chain employs TRBV12-3 or TRBV12-4 and TRBJ1-6, with 7 bases that match TRBD1. The CDR3 is 14 residues long. V shed 5 bases, J shed 7 bases, and the junction held 5 bases outside the gene matches. Written as DNA, the CDR3 is TGTGCCAGCAGTGAGGGGGCTACGAATTCACCCCTCCACTTT. It is translated as CASSEGATNSPLHF.

In its sample, this clonotype was seen many times. The chain has TRBV6-5 and TRBJ1-1; perhaps TRBD1 as D (5 bases). The V end was cut by 2 bases, the J end by 0 bases, with 10 bases between. Germline V lookup: CDR1 MNHEY, CDR2 SVGAGI. This CDR3 comprises 15 residues. CDR3 sequence reads: CASSYGGLLNTEAFF. CDR3 DNA sequence: TGTGCCAGCAGTTACGGGGGATTATTGAACACTGAAGCTTTCTTT.

This clonotype was observed many times. CDR3 nucleotide sequence: TGTGCCAGCAGTCCAAACACAGGGAGTGTGGCCAAAAACATTCAGTACTTC. Translating gives CASSPNTGSVAKNIQYF. The genes are TRBV28 and TRBJ2-4; a possible D gene is TRBD1 (6 bases). V was pared by 5 bases and J by 1 base, with 18 bases between. CDR3 size: 17 residues. Germline loops: CDR1 MDHEN, CDR2 SYDVKM.

This clonotype was counted at least ten times. Written as DNA, the CDR3 is TGTGCCAGTAACGACCCCGACAGGGTTGTTGGGCCCCAGCATTTT. Protein: CASNDPDRVVGPQHF. The chain carries TRBV19 and TRBJ1-5; 7 bases are shared with TRBD1. Trimming at V came to 7 bases and at J to 9 bases, leaving 15 bases not matched to a gene. Looked up from germline, CDR1 is LNHDA and CDR2 is SQIVND (reference sequence). This CDR3 contains 15 residues.

This clonotype was counted a few times. This chain links TRBV12-5 with TRBJ2-5; 9 bases are shared with TRBD2. Germline-derived CDR1 and CDR2 are LGHNT and FRNRAP. V was pared by 3 bases and J by 5 bases, with 10 bases of the junction left unmatched. CDR3 length: 16 amino acids. CDR3 in amino acids: CASGFGTSTKGETQYF. In DNA form, the CDR3 reads TGTGCTAGTGGTTTCGGGACTAGCACAAAGGGGGAGACCCAGTACTTC.

There are many counts of this clonotype. The chain joins TRBV28 to TRBJ2-7; the match to TRBD2 covers 8 bases. Germline-derived CDR1 and CDR2 are MDHEN and SYDVKM. This CDR3 is built from 14 residues. The junction had 8 bases not matched to a gene; V was cut back by 10 bases and J by 0 bases. The CDR3 DNA reads as TGTGCCACCGAGGGCGGGGGGAGCTCCTACGAGCAGTACTTC. This codes for CATEGGGSSYEQYF.

This clonotype has at least ten counts. The V gene is TRBV28, the J gene TRBJ1-1; D uncertain. V shed 2 bases and J shed 4 bases, with 8 bases lying between them. The germline V gene has CDR1 MDHEN and CDR2 SYDVKM. The CDR3 loop spans 13 amino acids. CDR3 in amino acids: CASSLPYATEAFF. DNA for the CDR3: TGTGCCAGCAGTTTACCTTACGCCACTGAAGCTTTCTTT.

In its sample, this clonotype was seen many times. CDR3 in DNA: TGTGCCAGCAGCCCCCAGGGGGCGCGGGTCTACGAGCAGTACTTC. Translated, it gives CASSPQGARVYEQYF. The rearrangement joins TRBV7-8 to TRBJ2-7, with 8 bases fitting TRBD1. The CDR3 contains 15 residues. The germline CDR1 and CDR2 sequences are SGHVS and FQNEAQ. The V gene end was trimmed by 5 bases and the J gene end by 3 bases; junction bases not matched to a gene: 9.